This T cell receptor (beta chain) was profiled in a study of cytomegalovirus exposure and HLA in healthy donors. In germline, CDR1 is KGHSH, CDR2 LQKENI. The CDR3 loop spans 15 amino acids. PCR employed 60 Vbeta and 13 Jbeta primers. In the authors' methods: Roughly 11 million shared chains were among the about 80 million unique TCR beta chains that a later analysis counted. The data were produced by immunoSEQ multiplex PCR, yet TCRdb's version contains in-frame clones alone and is incomplete. V and J calls and clone size follow that table, whereas D and trimming were derived from the DNA. The sample holds 140,000 or so clones, over 75% seen once.

V gene TRBV18 combines with J gene TRBJ2-5; the match to TRBD2 covers 10 bases. The assigned J gene may be wrong: the sequence end matches TRBJ2-7 better. The sequence was obtained from a man aged 40-55 years in good health and CMV-seronegative. Sequenced: PBMCs. CDR3 sequence reads: CASSTKTSGVFEQYF. DNA of the CDR3: TGTGCCAGCTCAACTAAAACTAGCGGGGTATTCGAGCAGTACTTC.